This TCR beta chain was documented in a study of siplizumab effects on memory and regulatory T cells (dated by TCRdb to the late 2010s). Study-level background: The study looked at the effect of siplizumab, an anti-CD2 antibody, on alloreactive T-cell subsets in allogeneic mixed lymphocyte reactions made from human PBMCs. What the study reported, not specific to this receptor: Sequences below about 10^-5 frequency were poorly captured, so only a minor fraction of alloreactive clones could be mapped to unstimulated subsets. Among mappable alloreactive CD4+ clones, an average Treg-derived fraction of about 70% was observed with siplizumab, compared with more than 25% in control reactions. Siplizumab significantly reduced the cumulative frequency of alloreactive sequences traceable to unstimulated CD4+ memory T cells. Unstimulated naive T cells appeared to be more diverse than memory T cells, and naive cells seemed to make a substantial contribution to the alloresponse. No functional confirmation was obtained for the suppressive function of proliferating Tregs from siplizumab cultures. Roughly 80-95% of proliferating CD4+ or CD8+ clones could not be assigned a naive or memory phenotype.

Note on this clone: The antigen it recognizes is unknown. One base away there is no much larger clone; base qualities are not given.

In three donor pairs, further sequencing was done on unstimulated CD8+ naive, CD4+ memory, CD8+ TEMRA, CD4+ naive and CD8+ effector memory subsets. TCRbeta CDR3 sequencing was performed on sorted unstimulated T cells and on proliferating T cells recovered from mixed lymphocyte reactions. Fresh whole blood from 9 to 11 HLA-typed healthy donors was used to isolate PBMCs. Clipping removes 3 bases from V and 3 bases from J, with 8 as the unmatched junction base count. The germline V gene (reference sequence) provides CDR1 GTSNPN and CDR2 SVGIG. The CDR3, from cysteine to phenylalanine, totals 14 residues. Only CDR3 DNA is held: 42 bases, read in frame from base 1. Library prep was done by the immunoSEQ multiplex PCR assay. Roughly 10^5 TCR templates per sample were assayed on the deep sequencing platform. Genomic DNA extracted from sorted T cells was the material used for TCRbeta CDR3 sequencing. The study's own analysis went as follows. The R programming language was used for clonal analysis of the TCRbeta CDR3 data. Alloreactive CD4+ and CD8+ clones were identified by comparing unstimulated samples to CFSE-low samples taken after the reaction. Regulatory or non-regulatory origin of alloreactive CD4+ clones was assigned by matching sequences to the sorted unstimulated Treg and non-Treg repertoires. TCRdb provides this immuneACCESS table in a form limited to in-frame rearrangements. Some clones are lacking; in checked studies, under half of them reflect an unresolved V gene, and why the rest are absent is not known. V and J calls and clone size are those listed in that table; D and trimming were worked out from the DNA. The sample table contains 56,000 or so clones; only one count was recorded for just over 95% of them. 1.1% of the sample rests with the top ten.

The rearranged chain carries TRBV30 and TRBJ2-7, with 7 junctional bases fitting TRBD2. This clonotype was sampled from a human donor in good health. Sequenced sample: naive CD8+ T cells sorted from blood. The sample's cell subset or site, from its label and the paper: unstimulated naive T cells. The CDR3 protein: CAWSERGGIYEQYF. The base sequence is TGTGCCTGGAGCGAAAGGGGAGGGATCTACGAGCAGTACTTC. Full variable domain (CDR3 extended with the reference TRBV30 and TRBJ2-7 proteins): SQTIHQWPATLVQPVGSPLSLECTVEGTSNPNLYWYRQAAGRGLQLLFYSVGIGQISSEVPQNLSASRPQDRQFILSSKKLLLSDSGFYLCAWSERGGIYEQYFGPGTRLTVT.